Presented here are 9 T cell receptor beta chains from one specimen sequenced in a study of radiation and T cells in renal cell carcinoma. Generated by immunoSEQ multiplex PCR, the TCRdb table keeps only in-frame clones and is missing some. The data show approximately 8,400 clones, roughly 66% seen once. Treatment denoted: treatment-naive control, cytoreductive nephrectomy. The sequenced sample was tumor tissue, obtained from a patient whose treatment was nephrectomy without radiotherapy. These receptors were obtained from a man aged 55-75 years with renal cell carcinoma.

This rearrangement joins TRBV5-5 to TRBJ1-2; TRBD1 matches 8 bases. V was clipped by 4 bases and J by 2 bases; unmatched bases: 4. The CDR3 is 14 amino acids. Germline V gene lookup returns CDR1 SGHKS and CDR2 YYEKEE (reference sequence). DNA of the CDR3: TGTGCCAGCAGCCAGGACAGGGTAAACTATGGCTACACCTTC. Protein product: CASSQDRVNYGYTF.

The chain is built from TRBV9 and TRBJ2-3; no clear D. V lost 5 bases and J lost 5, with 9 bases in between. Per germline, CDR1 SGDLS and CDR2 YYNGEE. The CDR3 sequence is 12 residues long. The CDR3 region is CASSEVLDTQYF. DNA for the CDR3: TGTGCCAGCAGTGAGGTACTAGATACGCAGTATTTT.

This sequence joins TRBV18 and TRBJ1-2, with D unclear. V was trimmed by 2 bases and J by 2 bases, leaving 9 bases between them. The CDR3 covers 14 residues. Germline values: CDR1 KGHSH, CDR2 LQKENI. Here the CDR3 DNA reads TGTGCCAGCTCACCAGGCAGGTCCAACTATGGCTACACCTTC. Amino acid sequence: CASSPGRSNYGYTF.

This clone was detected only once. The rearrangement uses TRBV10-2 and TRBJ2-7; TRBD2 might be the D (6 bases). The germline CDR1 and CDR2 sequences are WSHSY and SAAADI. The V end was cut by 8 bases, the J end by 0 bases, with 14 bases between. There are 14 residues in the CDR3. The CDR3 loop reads CASGEDWGSYEQYF. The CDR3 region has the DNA TGCGCCAGCGGGGAGGACTGGGGCTCCTACGAGCAGTACTTC.

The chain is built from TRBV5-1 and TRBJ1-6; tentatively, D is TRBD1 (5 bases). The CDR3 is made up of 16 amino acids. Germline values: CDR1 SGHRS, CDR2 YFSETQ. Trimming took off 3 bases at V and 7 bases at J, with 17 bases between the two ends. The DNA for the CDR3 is TGCGCCAGCAGCTCCCGGACACAAGGGAGGAATTCACCCCTCCACTTT. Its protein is CASSSRTQGRNSPLHF. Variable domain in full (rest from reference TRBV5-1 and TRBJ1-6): KAGVTQTPRYLIKTRGQQVTLSCSPISGHRSVSWYQQTPGQGLQFLFEYFSETQRNKGNFPGRFSGRQFSNSRSEMNVSTLELGDSALYLCASSSRTQGRNSPLHFGNGTRLTVT.

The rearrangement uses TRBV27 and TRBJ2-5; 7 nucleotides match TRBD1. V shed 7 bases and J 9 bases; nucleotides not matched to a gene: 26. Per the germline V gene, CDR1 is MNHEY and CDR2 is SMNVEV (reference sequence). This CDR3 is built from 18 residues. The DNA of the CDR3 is TGTGCCAGCATCCCGACTTTTAGGGGACAGACGGCCGTTGGCGCCCAGTACTTC. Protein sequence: CASIPTFRGQTAVGAQYF.

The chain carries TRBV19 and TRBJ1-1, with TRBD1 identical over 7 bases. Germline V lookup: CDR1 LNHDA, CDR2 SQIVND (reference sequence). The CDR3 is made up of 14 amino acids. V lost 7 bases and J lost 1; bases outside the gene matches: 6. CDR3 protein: CASKGGGQNTEAFF. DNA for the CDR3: TGTGCCAGTAAAGGGGGCGGACAGAACACTGAAGCTTTCTTT.

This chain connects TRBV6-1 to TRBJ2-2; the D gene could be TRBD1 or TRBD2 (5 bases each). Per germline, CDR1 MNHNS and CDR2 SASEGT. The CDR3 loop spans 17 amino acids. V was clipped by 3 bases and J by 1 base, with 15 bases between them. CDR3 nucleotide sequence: TGTGCCAGCAGTGACCCCGAGGGGTGGGAGAACACCGGGGAGCTGTTTTTT. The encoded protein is CASSDPEGWENTGELFF.

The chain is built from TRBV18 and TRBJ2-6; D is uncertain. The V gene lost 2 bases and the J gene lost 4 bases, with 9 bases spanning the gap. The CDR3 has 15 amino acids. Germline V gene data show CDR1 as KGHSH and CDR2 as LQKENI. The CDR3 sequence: CASSPGVAGANVLTF. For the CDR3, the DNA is TGTGCCAGCTCACCAGGGGTTGCGGGGGCCAACGTCCTGACTTTC.